This T cell receptor beta chain was sequenced for a study of cytomegalovirus exposure and HLA in healthy donors. Data came from immunoSEQ multiplex PCR; TCRdb stores just in-frame clones and leaves some out. The sample lists roughly 200,000 clones, 80% to 85% occurring once. Unmatched junction bases numbered 7, after V lost 3 bases and J lost 5 bases. The germline CDR1 and CDR2 sequences are MNHEY and SMNVEV (reference sequence). The CDR3 covers 15 residues. The chain has TRBV27 and TRBJ1-5, with 7 bases lining up with TRBD1. The clonotype originates from a woman aged 25 to 39 in good health and CMV-seronegative. Sequencing was done on a sample of PBMCs. CDR3 sequence (DNA): TGTGCCAGCAGTTTTAACTGGGACAGAGATCAGCCCCAGCATTTT. Its protein is CASSFNWDRDQPQHF.